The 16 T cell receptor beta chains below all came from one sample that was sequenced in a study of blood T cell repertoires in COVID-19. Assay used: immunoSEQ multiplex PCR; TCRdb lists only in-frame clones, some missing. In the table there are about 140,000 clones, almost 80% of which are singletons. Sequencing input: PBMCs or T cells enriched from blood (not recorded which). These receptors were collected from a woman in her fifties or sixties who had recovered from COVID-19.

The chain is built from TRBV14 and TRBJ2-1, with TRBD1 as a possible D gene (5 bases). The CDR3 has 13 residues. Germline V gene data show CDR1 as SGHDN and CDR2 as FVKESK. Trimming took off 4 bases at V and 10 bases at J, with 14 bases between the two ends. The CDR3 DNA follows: TGTGCCAGCAGCCCAGGGTGGGGAAGCGAGCAGTTCTTC. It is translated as CASSPGWGSEQFF.

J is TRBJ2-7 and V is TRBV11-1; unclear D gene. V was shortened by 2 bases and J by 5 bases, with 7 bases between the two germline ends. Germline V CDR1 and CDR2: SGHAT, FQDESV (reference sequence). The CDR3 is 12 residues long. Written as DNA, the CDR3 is TGTGCCAGCAGCTTAAATCAGAACGAGCAGTACTTC. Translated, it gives CASSLNQNEQYF.

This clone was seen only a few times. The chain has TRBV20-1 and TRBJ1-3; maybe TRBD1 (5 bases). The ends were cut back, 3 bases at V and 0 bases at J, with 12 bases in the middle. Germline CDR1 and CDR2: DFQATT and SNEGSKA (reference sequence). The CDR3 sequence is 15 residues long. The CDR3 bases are TGCAGTGCTAGTGACAGTTCCCGCTCTGGAAACACCATATATTTT. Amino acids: CSASDSSRSGNTIYF.

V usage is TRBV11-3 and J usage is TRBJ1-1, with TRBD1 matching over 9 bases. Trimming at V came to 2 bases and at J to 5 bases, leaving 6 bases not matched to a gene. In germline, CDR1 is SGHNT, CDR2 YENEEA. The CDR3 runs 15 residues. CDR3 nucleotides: TGTGCCAGCAGCTTAAGGACAGGGGCGAATACTGAAGCTTTCTTT. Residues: CASSLRTGANTEAFF.

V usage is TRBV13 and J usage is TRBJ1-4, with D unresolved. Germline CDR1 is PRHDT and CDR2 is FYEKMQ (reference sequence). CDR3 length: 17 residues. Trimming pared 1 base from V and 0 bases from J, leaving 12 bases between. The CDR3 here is CASSLEGQTATNEKLFF. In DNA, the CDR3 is TGTGCCAGCAGCTTAGAAGGCCAGACTGCAACTAATGAAAAACTGTTTTTT. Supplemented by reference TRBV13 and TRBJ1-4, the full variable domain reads AAGVIQSPRHLIKEKRETATLKCYPIPRHDTVYWYQQGPGQDPQFLISFYEKMQSDKGSIPDRFSAQQFSDYHSELNMSSLELGDSALYFCASSLEGQTATNEKLFFGSGTQLSVL.

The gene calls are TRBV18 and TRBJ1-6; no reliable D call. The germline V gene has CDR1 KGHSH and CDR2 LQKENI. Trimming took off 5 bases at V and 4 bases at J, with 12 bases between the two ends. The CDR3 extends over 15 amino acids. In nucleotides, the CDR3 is TGTGCCAGCTCATTGTCCGGGATGTATAATTCACCCCTCCACTTT. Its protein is CASSLSGMYNSPLHF.

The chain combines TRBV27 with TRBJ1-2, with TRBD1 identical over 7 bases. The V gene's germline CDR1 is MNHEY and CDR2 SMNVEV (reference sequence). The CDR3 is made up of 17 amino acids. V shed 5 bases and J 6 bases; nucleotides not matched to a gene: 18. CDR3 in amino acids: CASSPNVEGAPGDGYTF. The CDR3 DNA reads TGTGCCAGCAGTCCAAATGTCGAGGGGGCCCCTGGGGATGGCTACACCTTC.

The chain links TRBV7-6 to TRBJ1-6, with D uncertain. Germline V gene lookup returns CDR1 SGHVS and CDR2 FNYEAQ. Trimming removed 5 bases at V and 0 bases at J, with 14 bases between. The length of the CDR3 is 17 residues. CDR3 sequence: CASSPTLGSSYNSPLHF. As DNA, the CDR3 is TGTGCCAGCAGCCCTACCCTTGGGAGCTCCTATAATTCACCCCTCCACTTT. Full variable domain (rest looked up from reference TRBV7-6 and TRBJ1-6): GAGVSQSPRYKVTKRGQDVALRCDPISGHVSLYWYRQALGQGPEFLTYFNYEAQQDKSGLPNDRFSAERPEGSISTLTIQRTEQRDSAMYRCASSPTLGSSYNSPLHFGNGTRLTVT.

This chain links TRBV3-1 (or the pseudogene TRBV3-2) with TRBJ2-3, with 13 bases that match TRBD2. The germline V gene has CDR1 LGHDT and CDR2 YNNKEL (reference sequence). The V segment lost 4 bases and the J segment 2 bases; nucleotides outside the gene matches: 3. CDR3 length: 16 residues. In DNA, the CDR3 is TGTGCCAGCAGCCCGGGACTAGCGGGGACCACAGATACGCAGTATTTT. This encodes CASSPGLAGTTDTQYF.

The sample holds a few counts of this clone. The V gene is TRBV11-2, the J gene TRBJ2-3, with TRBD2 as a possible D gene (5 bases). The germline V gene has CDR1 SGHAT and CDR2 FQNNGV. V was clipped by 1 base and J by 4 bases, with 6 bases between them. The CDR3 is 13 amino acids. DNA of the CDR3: TGTGCCAGCAGCTTAGGGGGAGCAGATACGCAGTATTTT. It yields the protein CASSLGGADTQYF.

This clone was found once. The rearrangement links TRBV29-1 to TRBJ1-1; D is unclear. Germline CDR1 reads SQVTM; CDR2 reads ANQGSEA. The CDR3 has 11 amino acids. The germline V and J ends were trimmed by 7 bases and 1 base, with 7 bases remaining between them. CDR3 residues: CSASRNTEAFF. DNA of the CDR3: TGCAGCGCCAGTCGGAACACTGAAGCTTTCTTT.

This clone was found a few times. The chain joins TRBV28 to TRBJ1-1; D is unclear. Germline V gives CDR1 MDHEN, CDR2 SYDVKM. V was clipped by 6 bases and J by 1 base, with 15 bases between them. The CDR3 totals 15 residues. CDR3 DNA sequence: TGTGCCAGCAGCACCCCAGAGGTTTCGAACACTGAAGCTTTCTTT. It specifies CASSTPEVSNTEAFF.

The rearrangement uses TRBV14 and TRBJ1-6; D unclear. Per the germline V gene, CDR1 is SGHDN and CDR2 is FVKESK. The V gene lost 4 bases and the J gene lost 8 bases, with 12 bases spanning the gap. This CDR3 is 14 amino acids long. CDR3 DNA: TGTGCCAGCAGCCGTCCCGGGGTGGATTCACCCCTCCACTTT. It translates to CASSRPGVDSPLHF.

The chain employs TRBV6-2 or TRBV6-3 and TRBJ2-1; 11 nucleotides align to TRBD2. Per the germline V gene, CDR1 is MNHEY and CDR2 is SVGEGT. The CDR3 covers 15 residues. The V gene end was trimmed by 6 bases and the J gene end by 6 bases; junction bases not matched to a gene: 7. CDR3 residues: CASSLGLAGSNEQFF. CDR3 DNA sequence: TGTGCCAGCAGCCTAGGACTAGCGGGCAGCAATGAGCAGTTCTTC.

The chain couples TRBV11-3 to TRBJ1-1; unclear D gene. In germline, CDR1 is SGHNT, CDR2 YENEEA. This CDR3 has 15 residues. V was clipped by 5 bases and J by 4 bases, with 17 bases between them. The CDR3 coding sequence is TGTGCCAGCAGCCCCTCGGTTGTTTCCGTCACTGAAGCTTTCTTT. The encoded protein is CASSPSVVSVTEAFF.

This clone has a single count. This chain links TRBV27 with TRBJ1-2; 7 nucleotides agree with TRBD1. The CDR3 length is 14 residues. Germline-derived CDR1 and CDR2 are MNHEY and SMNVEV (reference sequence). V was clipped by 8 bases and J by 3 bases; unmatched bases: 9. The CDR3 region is CASGDRDSYYGYTF. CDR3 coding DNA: TGTGCCAGCGGTGACCGGGACAGCTACTATGGCTACACCTTC.